The 15 T cell receptor beta chains in this list originate from one sample, sequenced in a study of blood T cell repertoires in COVID-19. Method: immunoSEQ multiplex PCR; TCRdb's copy keeps in-frame clones and lacks some. Of some 58,000 clones listed, roughly 91% are singletons. Sequenced: peripheral blood. The source is a man between 50 and 59 years old with active COVID-19.

The V call is TRBV29-1, the J call TRBJ1-3; no clear D gene. The germline V gene has CDR1 SQVTM and CDR2 ANQGSEA. This CDR3 is 16 amino acids long. V was clipped by 3 bases and J by 4 bases, with 19 bases between them. The CDR3 DNA reads as TGCAGCGTTGATTCCAGGCGGGGAATGGGGGGAAACACCATATATTTT. This translates into CSVDSRRGMGGNTIYF. Variable domain in full (rest from reference TRBV29-1 and TRBJ1-3): SAVISQKPSRDICQRGTSLTIQCQVDSQVTMMFWYRQQPGQSLTLIATANQGSEATYESGFVIDKFPISRPNLTFSTLTVSNMSPEDSSIYLCSVDSRRGMGGNTIYFGEGSWLTVV.

The chain carries TRBV6-5 and TRBJ1-2, with TRBD1 matching 8 bases. The CDR3 has 13 residues. Looked up from germline, CDR1 is MNHEY and CDR2 is SVGAGI. The junction had 8 bases not matched to a gene; V was cut back by 7 bases and J by 7 bases. CDR3 in amino acids: CASKLQGAAGYTF. The CDR3 DNA reads TGTGCCAGCAAATTGCAGGGGGCGGCTGGCTACACCTTC.

The rearrangement links TRBV27 to TRBJ2-7; 12 nucleotides match TRBD1. V was pared by 8 bases and J by 5 bases, with 10 bases of the junction left unmatched. CDR1 is MNHEY and CDR2 is SMNVEV in the germline V gene (reference sequence). The CDR3 length is 15 residues. CDR3 loop: CASGPNRDRGHEQYF. The CDR3 DNA sequence: TGTGCCAGCGGCCCGAACCGGGACAGGGGGCACGAGCAGTACTTC.

The V and J genes are TRBV18 and TRBJ2-7; 8 bases are shared with TRBD1. In germline, CDR1 is KGHSH, CDR2 LQKENI. The V and J ends lost 4 bases and 2 bases, in that order; junction bases with no gene match: 4. This CDR3 comprises 14 residues. The CDR3 spells CASSRTGLTYEQYF. In nucleotides, the CDR3 is TGTGCCAGCTCACGGACAGGGCTTACCTACGAGCAGTACTTC.

The chain uses TRBV9 and TRBJ2-7; 8 bases line up with TRBD2. J was trimmed by 5 bases and V by 4 bases; bases with no gene match: 8. Germline loops: CDR1 SGDLS, CDR2 YYNGEE. The CDR3 contains 14 residues. The CDR3 sequence is CASSPPGGEDEQYF. For the CDR3, the DNA is TGTGCCAGCAGCCCCCCGGGGGGGGAGGACGAGCAGTACTTC. Drawing the rest from reference TRBV9 and TRBJ2-7, the complete variable domain is DSGVTQTPKHLITATGQRVTLRCSPRSGDLSVYWYQQSLDQGLQFLIQYYNGEERAKGNILERFSAQQFPDLHSELNLSSLELGDSALYFCASSPPGGEDEQYFGPGTRLTVT.

This chain joins TRBV9 and TRBJ1-2, with D possibly TRBD1 on 5 matching bases. CDR3 length: 11 amino acids. The V gene lost 1 base and the J gene lost 10 bases, with 8 bases spanning the gap. Germline lookup yields CDR1 SGDLS and CDR2 YYNGEE. CDR3: CASSVQGAYTF. The CDR3 DNA reads as TGTGCCAGCAGCGTACAGGGTGCCTACACCTTC.

The chain couples TRBV2 to TRBJ1-2; no firm D call. V shed 1 base and J shed 4 bases, with 4 bases lying between them. The germline gives CDR1 SNHLY, CDR2 FYNNEI. The CDR3 runs 12 residues. The CDR3 spells CASSEDGYGYTF. DNA for the CDR3: TGTGCCAGCAGTGAAGACGGCTATGGCTACACCTTC.

The rearrangement joins TRBV7-3 to TRBJ2-1, with TRBD1 as a possible D gene (6 bases). Germline values: CDR1 SGHTA, CDR2 FQGTGA. V lost 1 base and J 6 bases, leaving 13 bases between the germline ends. CDR3 size: 15 residues. The CDR3 region has the DNA TGTGCCAGCAGCTTAAAACAGGGTGGATTCAATGAGCAGTTCTTC. Its translation: CASSLKQGGFNEQFF. Full variable domain (missing parts from reference TRBV7-3 and TRBJ2-1): GAGVSQTPSNKVTEKGKYVELRCDPISGHTALYWYRQSLGQGPEFLIYFQGTGAADDSGLPNDRFFAVRPEGSVSTLKIQRTERGDSAVYLCASSLKQGGFNEQFFGPGTRLTVL.

The rearrangement uses TRBV6-5 and TRBJ1-1; the D is unclear. From germline, CDR1 is MNHEY and CDR2 SVGAGI. The V and J ends lost 5 bases and 1 base respectively, with 8 bases between them. This CDR3 has 13 residues. The CDR3 reads CASSITGNTEAFF. In DNA, the CDR3 is TGTGCCAGCAGTATAACCGGGAACACTGAAGCTTTCTTT.

This clone came up a few times. The genes are TRBV5-1 and TRBJ1-3, with D hard to call. V dropped 4 bases and J dropped 4 bases, with 18 bases sitting between them. The CDR3 consists of 16 residues. CDR1 is SGHRS, CDR2 YFSETQ, per germline. DNA of the CDR3: TGCGCCAGCAGCCCCTTTTTGTCGGGGTCCGGAAACACCATATATTTT. Translating it yields CASSPFLSGSGNTIYF.

This chain connects TRBV7-9 to TRBJ1-2; tentative D call: TRBD1 (6 bases). V was cut by 2 bases and J by 5 bases, with 6 bases left in between. This CDR3 is 12 amino acids long. Germline V CDR1 and CDR2: SEHNR, FQNEAQ (reference sequence). CDR3 residues: CASSLTGYGYTF. The CDR3 DNA is TGTGCCAGCAGCTTAACAGGGTATGGCTACACCTTC.

The chain uses TRBV5-8 and TRBJ1-2; D is unclear. V was trimmed by 1 base and J by 2 bases, leaving 12 bases between them. CDR3 length: 15 residues. Germline CDR1 and CDR2: SGHTS and YDEGEE. CDR3 amino acids: CASSLWGDRNYGYTF. DNA for the CDR3: TGTGCCAGCAGCTTGTGGGGAGATAGAAACTATGGCTACACCTTC.

The V gene is TRBV28, the J gene TRBJ2-7; 14 bases align to TRBD2. Per the germline V gene, CDR1 is MDHEN and CDR2 is SYDVKM. The length of the CDR3 is 15 residues. The J segment lost 3 bases and the V segment lost 11 bases, leaving 9 bases of the junction unmatched. Written as DNA, the CDR3 is TGTGCCCTAAAGTGGGGGACTAGCGGGAGCTACGAGCAGTACTTC. Translated, it gives CALKWGTSGSYEQYF. Complete variable domain (other parts from reference TRBV28 and TRBJ2-7): DVKVTQSSRYLVKRTGEKVFLECVQDMDHENMFWYRQDPGLGLRLIYFSYDVKMKEKGDIPEGYSVSREKKERFSLILESASTNQTSMYLCALKWGTSGSYEQYFGPGTRLTVT.

The rearrangement links TRBV11-2 to TRBJ1-1; TRBD1 might be the D (5 bases). Trimming removed 2 bases from V and 6 bases from J, with 10 bases in between. The CDR3 sequence is 13 residues long. Looked up from germline, CDR1 is SGHAT and CDR2 is FQNNGV. This CDR3 reads CASSLFEGAEAFF. The CDR3 coding sequence is TGTGCCAGCAGCTTATTTGAAGGGGCTGAAGCTTTCTTT.

This clone was picked up one time. The V call is TRBV5-1, the J call TRBJ2-1; the match to TRBD2 covers 13 bases. CDR1 and CDR2 from the germline V gene are SGHRS and YFSETQ. With V trimmed by 0 bases and J by 9 bases, 3 bases remained unmatched. CDR3 length: 15 residues. The chain's CDR3 is CASSLGGLAGTEQFF. The CDR3 DNA reads TGCGCCAGCAGCTTGGGGGGACTAGCGGGAACTGAGCAGTTCTTC.